This T cell receptor (beta chain) was recovered during a study of multiple sclerosis patients with progressive multifocal leukoencephalopathy. The assay was run at survey level. The data were produced by immunoSEQ multiplex PCR, yet TCRdb's version contains in-frame clones alone and is incomplete. The sample holds 31,000 or so clones, approximately 89% seen once. The time point denotes: before natalizumab initiation. As regards this clone: Its antigen is not known.

This CDR3 is 19 amino acids long. The V gene lost 1 base and the J gene lost 0 bases, with 21 bases spanning the gap. Germline V gene sequence: CDR1 MGHRA, CDR2 YSYEKL. Study-level points and caveats: At PML onset, no shared TRBV or TRBJ gene usage was seen.

The chain links TRBV4-1 to TRBJ1-2, with D possibly being TRBD1 (5 bases). The sample taken for sequencing was PBMCs. The receptor was isolated from a human donor with multiple sclerosis. The CDR3 nucleotides are TGCGCCAGCAGCCAAGTGGGGAGAATGAGAAACAGGACTAACTATGGCTACACCTTC. Translated, it gives CASSQVGRMRNRTNYGYTF.